The sequence of this T cell receptor (beta chain) was determined in a study of neoadjuvant anti-PD-1 for oral cavity cancer. The wider study: Patients without progression got a fourth dose around day 43. General observations from the study: Higher pretreatment blood Treg/Th17 ratios correlated with higher pretreatment blood and lower post-treatment tumor TCRbeta clonality.

PBMCs were not maintained or expanded in culture before analysis. Sequenced by immunoSEQ multiplex PCR; TCRdb stores in-frame clones only, minus some. Among roughly 13,000 clones, 71% were seen once, and the ten largest hold roughly 3.2%. The V gene lost 1 base and the J gene lost 1 base, with 9 bases spanning the gap. The CDR3 consists of 15 residues. CDR1 and CDR2 from the germline V gene are SGHDT and YYEEEE. Comments on this clone: Its cognate antigen is unknown.

The sequencing here drew on PBMCs, taken before nivolumab (anti-PD-1) treatment. This chain uses TRBV5-6 with TRBJ2-4; the D is unclear. The origin of this receptor is a person between 35 and 79 years old with oral cavity squamous cell carcinoma. DNA of the CDR3: TGTGCCAGCAGCTTGAGGCTCTGGGCCAAAAACATTCAGTACTTC. It encodes CASSLRLWAKNIQYF.